This section outlines one T cell receptor beta chain sequence together with its context. Its target is not known. The data belong to a study of shared clonotypes between healthy human individuals. Study-wide results and caveats: A generally larger estimated richness was seen in naive subsets than in memory subsets. Genetic and exposure-history diversity was limited by the small donor number.

TCRdb's copy holds only in-frame clones and misses some; the assay was immunoSEQ multiplex PCR. The sample holds millions of clones, around nine tenths seen once. Memory CD4+ cells were the fraction left after CD45RA+ naive selection. Per germline, CDR1 SNHLY and CDR2 FYNNEI. V shed 1 base and J shed 3 bases, with 12 bases lying between them. The CDR3 sequence is 15 residues long. This receptor was identified in a man between 18 and 35 years old in good health. The chain uses TRBV2 and TRBJ1-2; D possibly corresponds to TRBD1 (6 bases). Sequenced: naive CD4+ T cells sorted from blood. Subset indicated: CD45RA+ positively selected. This chain's CDR3 is CASSEVEQGHYGYTF. The CDR3 DNA reads as TGTGCCAGCAGTGAAGTCGAGCAGGGGCACTATGGCTACACCTTC. The full variable domain, its missing parts supplied by reference TRBV2 and TRBJ1-2, is EPEVTQTPSHQVTQMGQEVILRCVPISNHLYFYWYRQILGQKVEFLVSFYNNEISEKSEIFDDQFSVERPDGSNFTLKIRSTKLEDSAMYFCASSEVEQGHYGYTFGSGTRLTVV.